The 6 T cell receptor beta chains below were found in one sample sequenced in a study of identifying expanded T cells in peripheral blood. Produced via immunoSEQ multiplex PCR; TCRdb's table is partial and in-frame only. The sample includes more than 85,000 clones, about 88% of them seen just once. The sequencing sample was made of blood. These receptors came from a person between 18 and 70 years old in good health.

The rearrangement links TRBV6-6 to TRBJ2-2; D tentatively reads TRBD1 or TRBD2 (5 bases each). Trimming stripped 6 bases from V and 6 bases from J, with 17 bases between. CDR3 length: 15 amino acids. Germline CDR1 is MNHNY and CDR2 is SVGAGI (reference sequence). CDR3 DNA sequence: TGTGCCAGCAGCCTCCGGGACCTGTTGGCCGGGGAGCTGTTTTTT. It is translated as CASSLRDLLAGELFF.

The rearrangement links TRBV11-3 to TRBJ1-1, with TRBD1 as a possible D gene (5 bases). The CDR3 has 14 amino acids. CDR1 is SGHNT, CDR2 YENEEA, per germline. V lost 1 base and J 3 bases, leaving 9 bases between the germline ends. Written as DNA, the CDR3 is TGTGCCAGCAGCTTAGGGGGGGTTGACACTGAAGCTTTCTTT. The encoded protein is CASSLGGVDTEAFF.

The chain recombines TRBV19 with TRBJ2-7; D is unresolved. The V end lost 5 bases, the J end lost 2 bases, and 7 bases lay between the germline ends. The CDR3 contains 12 residues. The germline V gene encodes CDR1 LNHDA and CDR2 SQIVND (reference sequence). CDR3 loop: CASSEYPYEQYF. The CDR3 DNA follows: TGTGCCAGTAGTGAGTATCCCTACGAGCAGTACTTC. The full variable domain, completed using reference TRBV19 and TRBJ2-7, is DGGITQSPKYLFRKEGQNVTLSCEQNLNHDAMYWYRQDPGQGLRLIYYSQIVNDFQKGDIAEGYSVSREKKESFPLTVTSAQKNPTAFYLCASSEYPYEQYFGPGTRLTVT.

The J gene is TRBJ2-1, the V gene TRBV9; possible D gene TRBD1, 5 bases. The CDR3 runs to 13 residues. Per the germline V gene, CDR1 is SGDLS and CDR2 is YYNGEE. Trimming pared 1 base from V and 7 bases from J, leaving 9 bases between. Here the CDR3 DNA reads TGTGCCAGCAGCGTATGGGGCCTGAATGAGCAGTTCTTC. It translates to CASSVWGLNEQFF.

The chain employs TRBV19 and TRBJ1-1; no clear D gene. Trimming removed 1 base from V and 1 base from J, with 10 bases in between. CDR3 length: 15 amino acids. Germline CDR1 and CDR2: LNHDA and SQIVND (reference sequence). The CDR3 DNA reads TGTGCCAGTAGTATAGGCCCGGGATCGAACACTGAAGCTTTCTTT. It yields the protein CASSIGPGSNTEAFF. Together with reference TRBV19 and TRBJ1-1, the CDR3 gives the full variable domain: DGGITQSPKYLFRKEGQNVTLSCEQNLNHDAMYWYRQDPGQGLRLIYYSQIVNDFQKGDIAEGYSVSREKKESFPLTVTSAQKNPTAFYLCASSIGPGSNTEAFFGQGTRLTVV.

The CDR3 reads CATKGQTNTEAFF. The DNA of the CDR3 is TGTGCCACCAAGGGGCAGACGAACACTGAAGCTTTCTTT. The chain links TRBV18 to TRBJ1-1; D might be TRBD1 (5 bases). This CDR3 is 13 amino acids long. CDR1 KGHSH and CDR2 LQKENI come from the germline V gene. Trimming shortened V by 10 bases and J by 1 base, and 13 bases separated the two germline ends.